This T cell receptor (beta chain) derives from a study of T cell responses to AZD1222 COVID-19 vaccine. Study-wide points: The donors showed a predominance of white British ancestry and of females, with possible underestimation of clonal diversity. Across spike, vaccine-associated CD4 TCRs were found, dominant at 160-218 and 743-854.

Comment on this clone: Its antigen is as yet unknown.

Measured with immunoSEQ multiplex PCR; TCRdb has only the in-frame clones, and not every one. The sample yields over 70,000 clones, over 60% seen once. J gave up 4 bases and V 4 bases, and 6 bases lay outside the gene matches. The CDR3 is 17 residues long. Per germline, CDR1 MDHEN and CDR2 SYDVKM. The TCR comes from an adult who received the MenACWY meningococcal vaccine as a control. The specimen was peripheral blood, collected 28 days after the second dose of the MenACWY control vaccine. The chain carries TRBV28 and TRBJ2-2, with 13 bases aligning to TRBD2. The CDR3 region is CASSSLGLAGLTGELFF. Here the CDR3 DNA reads TGTGCCAGCAGTTCTCTGGGACTAGCGGGACTCACCGGGGAGCTGTTTTTT.